The T cell receptor (beta chain) under discussion was sequenced for a study of Ad26.COV2.S vaccination and SARS-CoV-2 variants. Study details: Donor participated within the Ad26.COV2.S arm of the COV1001 trial. Each vaccinee took Ad26.COV2.S intramuscularly, once or twice 56 days apart.

The CDR3 is 16 residues long. Germline lookup yields CDR1 SGHNT and CDR2 YYREEE (reference sequence). V lost 5 bases and J lost 4; bases outside the gene matches: 10. The treatment denotes: 19 received Ad26.COV2.S at low or high dose, single or two shots; about 5 received placebo; per-sample allocation not given. Sampling happened 63 days after the first vaccine or placebo injection. Built on an Ad26 vector, the vaccine expressed Wuhan-strain SARS-CoV-2 spike. Assay: immunoSEQ multiplex PCR; the TCRdb copy retains only in-frame clones and omits some. The table lists about 350,000 clones, about 86% of them singletons.

The clonotype originates from a person between 18 and 59 years old who received the Ad26.COV2.S COVID-19 vaccine or a placebo. J is TRBJ2-2 and V is TRBV5-4; 8 bases line up with TRBD2. Sequenced material: peripheral blood, taken in a trial of Ad26.COV2.S vaccine versus placebo. Here the CDR3 DNA reads TGTGCCAGCAGAGACCACGGGAGGGCAGGCACCGGGGAGCTGTTTTTT. It codes for CASRDHGRAGTGELFF.